Listed below are T cell receptor beta chains from one sample, sequenced in a study of cytomegalovirus exposure and HLA in healthy donors. Data came from immunoSEQ multiplex PCR; TCRdb stores just in-frame clones and leaves some out. Among 80,000 to 90,000 clones listed, roughly 80% were seen once. The sequencing input was PBMCs. The source is a man aged 35 to 55 in good health and CMV-seronegative. Both conserved end residues are part of each CDR3. Fields, in order: V gene, clone size, J gene, D gene, CDR3 protein, CDR3 DNA. A D gene is named only where the DNA matches it firmly. The size entry is marked missing in some rows and otherwise reads once, few, many or a size class.

TRBV19	once	TRBJ1-5	TRBD1	CASSMRGQGPNQPQHF	TGTGCCAGTAGTATGAGAGGACAGGGCCCCAATCAGCCCCAGCATTTT
TRBV5-4	-	TRBJ2-7	TRBD1	CASSLGRQGTYEQYF	TGTGCCAGCAGCCTTGGCCGACAGGGGACGTACGAGCAGTACTTC
TRBV7-2	once	TRBJ1-1	-	CASSSGIWNTEAFF	TGTGCCAGCAGCTCCGGGATTTGGAACACTGAAGCTTTCTTT
TRBV9	-	TRBJ1-1	-	CASSTRTGKDTEAFF	TGTGCCAGCAGCACCAGGACGGGAAAGGACACTGAAGCTTTCTTT
TRBV9	-	TRBJ2-7	-	CASSAEGGGSVHEQYF	TGTGCCAGCAGCGCCGAGGGGGGCGGGAGTGTCCACGAGCAGTACTTC
TRBV6-6	few	TRBJ1-4	TRBD1	CASSLDRGTNEKLFF	TGTGCCAGCAGTCTCGACAGGGGAACTAATGAAAAACTGTTTTTT
TRBV19	-	TRBJ2-7	TRBD2	CASSTKRGRSEQYF	TGTGCCAGTAGCACTAAGCGGGGCCGGAGCGAGCAGTACTTC
TRBV10-3	few	TRBJ1-1	TRBD1	CAIRGQGRDMNTEAFF	TGTGCCATCAGGGGACAGGGGAGGGACATGAACACTGAAGCTTTCTTT
TRBV27	-	TRBJ2-1	TRBD2	CASSSAGGPRQFF	TGTGCCAGCAGTTCCGCGGGAGGGCCCCGCCAGTTCTTC
TRBV29-1	-	TRBJ2-7	-	CSVVHGGAVGEQYF	TGCAGCGTTGTTCACGGGGGAGCCGTTGGCGAGCAGTACTTC
TRBV6-5	once	TRBJ2-7	TRBD1	CATRDSAYEQYF	TGTGCCACCCGGGACAGCGCCTACGAGCAGTACTTC
TRBV29-1	-	TRBJ2-3	TRBD2	CSVEVGISGSRPDTQYF	TGCAGCGTTGAAGTCGGGATTAGCGGGAGTAGGCCAGATACGCAGTATTTT
TRBV10-3	-	TRBJ2-2	-	CATRGIGTEKNTGELFF	TGTGCCACGCGAGGGATTGGTACCGAAAAGAACACCGGGGAGCTGTTTTTT
TRBV5-1	few	TRBJ2-7	-	CASSLGRSSYEQYF	TGCGCCAGCAGCTTGGGTCGGAGCTCCTACGAGCAGTACTTC
TRBV9	-	TRBJ2-3	-	CASSVGAGIRTDTQYF	TGTGCCAGCAGCGTAGGGGCAGGGATTCGCACAGATACGCAGTATTTT
TRBV7-2	few	TRBJ1-1	-	CASSLEAVGGLANTEAFF	TGTGCCAGCAGCTTAGAGGCGGTGGGGGGGCTCGCGAACACTGAAGCTTTCTTT
TRBV7-6	-	TRBJ2-2	TRBD1	CASSLAGQGNTGELFF	TGTGCCAGCAGCTTAGCAGGACAGGGGAACACCGGGGAGCTGTTTTTT
TRBV28	-	TRBJ2-3	-	CASSYRDTQYF	TGTGCCAGCAGTTATCGAGATACGCAGTATTTT
TRBV30	-	TRBJ1-1	-	CAWSVKGRITF	TGTGCCTGGAGTGTAAAGGGGCGAATAACTTTT
TRBV6-5	few	TRBJ1-2	-	CASSYSWGMRGGYTF	TGTGCCAGCAGTTACTCGTGGGGAATGCGGGGAGGCTACACCTTC
TRBV6-6	-	TRBJ2-6	-	CASSYLRGSGANVLTF	TGTGCCAGCAGTTATCTCCGGGGCTCTGGGGCCAACGTCCTGACTTTC
TRBV30	-	TRBJ1-2	-	CAWEKRGGYPF	TGTGCCTGGGAGAAAAGAGGTGGCTACCCCTTC
TRBV7-6	once	TRBJ2-2	-	CASSANTINTGELFF	TGTGCCAGCAGTGCCAACACCATTAACACCGGGGAGCTGTTTTTT
TRBV11-2	-	TRBJ1-1	-	CASSPNTEAFF	TGTGCCAGCAGCCCTAACACTGAAGCTTTCTTT
TRBV28	-	TRBJ2-3	TRBD2	CASTQGGSGRTQYF	TGTGCCAGCACCCAGGGAGGTAGCGGGAGAACGCAGTATTTT
TRBV30	-	TRBJ2-7	-	CAWSRGPLNYEQYF	TGTGCCTGGAGCAGGGGCCCGCTAAACTACGAGCAGTACTTC
TRBV15	-	TRBJ2-1	TRBD2	CATAAGGGEQFF	TGTGCCACCGCTGCGGGGGGAGGTGAGCAGTTCTTC
TRBV6-5	-	TRBJ1-1	TRBD1	CASSFKDRGLNTEAFF	TGTGCCAGCAGTTTCAAGGACAGGGGATTGAACACTGAAGCTTTCTTT
TRBV5-6	-	TRBJ2-1	TRBD2	CASSLAAGGLNEQFF	TGTGCCAGCAGCTTGGCGGCGGGGGGCCTGAATGAGCAGTTCTTC
TRBV7-9	-	TRBJ1-2	TRBD1	CASSTTGGGYGYTF	TGTGCCAGCAGCACGACAGGGGGAGGCTATGGCTACACCTTC
TRBV19	-	TRBJ1-2	-	CASTYIGGSNYGYTF	TGTGCCAGTACCTATATAGGGGGTTCCAACTATGGCTACACCTTC
TRBV2	-	TRBJ2-2	-	CASSDRGTGELFF	TGTGCCAGCAGTGATCGAGGCACCGGGGAGCTGTTTTTT
TRBV2	-	TRBJ2-3	-	CASSEYGSWDTQYF	TGTGCCAGCAGTGAGTACGGGTCCTGGGATACGCAGTATTTT
TRBV9	few	TRBJ1-5	-	CASSVSGNQPQHF	TGTGCCAGCAGCGTATCGGGAAATCAGCCCCAGCATTTT
TRBV2	few	TRBJ1-2	TRBD1	CASSEAGQGLDGYTF	TGTGCCAGCAGTGAAGCTGGACAGGGCCTAGATGGCTACACCTTC
TRBV29-1	few	TRBJ1-2	-	CSVVQGYGYTF	TGCAGCGTTGTTCAGGGATATGGCTACACCTTC
TRBV29-1	-	TRBJ2-7	TRBD1	CSVEDLGQGYEQYF	TGCAGCGTTGAAGATCTTGGACAGGGCTACGAGCAGTACTTC
TRBV9	-	TRBJ2-7	-	CASSAKRETYEQYF	TGTGCCAGCAGCGCCAAACGGGAAACCTACGAGCAGTACTTC
TRBV14	few	TRBJ1-1	-	CASSPRVTEAFF	TGTGCCAGCAGCCCCAGGGTAACTGAAGCTTTCTTT